This entry lists 4 T cell receptor beta chains sequenced from one sample in a study of blood T cell repertoires in COVID-19. Sequencing used immunoSEQ multiplex PCR; TCRdb keeps in-frame clones, though not all of them. Here the sample spans 80,000 to 95,000 clones, approximately 83% being singletons. Material: peripheral blood. The receptors here all came from a woman older than 75 with active or convalescent COVID-19.

This sequence joins TRBV7-3 and TRBJ2-1; 9 positions agree with TRBD1. The CDR3 loop spans 15 amino acids. J lost 8 bases, V lost 3 bases, and 8 bases had no gene match. From germline, CDR1 is SGHTA and CDR2 FQGTGA. CDR3 in DNA: TGTGCCAGCAGCTTTCAACAGGGGGCTCTCGATGAGCAGTTCTTC. Amino acids: CASSFQQGALDEQFF.

This clone is a singleton in its sample. The chain is built from TRBV5-1 and TRBJ2-1; 8 bases are a match to TRBD1. The CDR3 spans 15 residues. Germline values: CDR1 SGHRS, CDR2 YFSETQ. V lost 0 bases, J lost 5 bases, and 4 bases stayed unmatched. CDR3 sequence (DNA): TGCGCCAGCAGCTTGGCCTGGACAGGGAACAATGAGCAGTTCTTC. The encoded protein is CASSLAWTGNNEQFF.

The chain recombines TRBV18 with TRBJ1-1, with D tentatively TRBD1 (6 bases). The CDR3 is 14 amino acids. Germline V gives CDR1 KGHSH, CDR2 LQKENI. Trimming took off 2 bases at V and 5 bases at J, with 12 bases between the two ends. Here the CDR3 DNA reads TGTGCCAGCTCACCAGGCAGGGGATTAACTGAAGCTTTCTTT. This encodes CASSPGRGLTEAFF.

This chain links TRBV15 with TRBJ2-1, with TRBD2 identical over 10 bases. Germline V gene sequence: CDR1 LNHNV, CDR2 YYDKDF (reference sequence). The CDR3 loop spans 17 amino acids. V trimming: 1 base; J trimming: 4 bases; junction bases outside the gene matches: 7. DNA for the CDR3: TGTGCCACCAGCAGAGGTCCTAGCGGGAGTTTGTACAATGAGCAGTTCTTC. It encodes CATSRGPSGSLYNEQFF.